The 20 T cell receptor beta chains presented below share a single source sample, sequenced in a study of blood T cell repertoires in COVID-19. TCRdb keeps only in-frame clones here, not all; method: immunoSEQ multiplex PCR. The sample shows about 250,000 clones, 83% of them seen only once. Sequenced input: PBMCs or T cells enriched from blood (not recorded which). These receptors all come from a woman between 40 and 50 years old who had been exposed to COVID-19.

This clone was detected only a few times. The chain carries TRBV7-8 and TRBJ2-5; D is perhaps TRBD1 (6 bases). This CDR3 contains 15 residues. Germline V gives CDR1 SGHVS, CDR2 FQNEAQ. Trimming shortened V by 2 bases and J by 2 bases, and 12 bases separated the two germline ends. The CDR3 DNA reads TGTGCCAGCAGCTTAAATGTACAGGGACAAGAGACCCAGTACTTC. As protein: CASSLNVQGQETQYF.

This clone was counted between two and nine times. V gene TRBV5-6 combines with J gene TRBJ1-2; D unresolved. This CDR3 is 14 amino acids long. V shed 0 bases and J shed 0 bases, with 6 bases lying between them. The V gene's germline CDR1 is SGHDT and CDR2 YYEEEE. Here the CDR3 reads CASSLVAANYGYTF. The CDR3 DNA is TGTGCCAGCAGCTTGGTTGCAGCTAACTATGGCTACACCTTC.

The CDR3 is CASSLRSGVGYTF. The CDR3 coding sequence is TGTGCCAGCAGCTTGCGGTCAGGGGTCGGCTACACCTTC. The rearrangement links TRBV5-8 to TRBJ1-2; TRBD1 might be the D (6 bases). The V and J ends lost 1 base and 8 bases respectively, with 12 bases between them. This CDR3 has 13 amino acids. The germline gives CDR1 SGHTS, CDR2 YDEGEE.

J is TRBJ2-2 and V is TRBV6-2 or TRBV6-3, with unresolved D. The CDR3 is 15 residues long. Trimming left V 0 bases short and J 2 bases short, with 7 bases between. Germline V gives CDR1 MNHEY, CDR2 SVGEGT. CDR3 sequence (DNA): TGTGCCAGCAGTTACTCGTACTCAAACACCGGGGAGCTGTTTTTT. It yields the protein CASSYSYSNTGELFF.

The chain recombines TRBV6-5 with TRBJ1-2, with 8 bases matching TRBD1. V shed 0 bases and J 4 bases; nucleotides not matched to a gene: 4. The CDR3 is 15 residues long. In germline, CDR1 is MNHEY, CDR2 SVGAGI. The CDR3, as DNA: TGTGCCAGCAGTTACTCGACAGGGGACCTCTATGGCTACACCTTC. The encoded protein is CASSYSTGDLYGYTF.

The CDR3 is CASSPPSGGTDTQYF. The CDR3 nucleotides read TGTGCCAGCTCACCACCGAGCGGGGGGACAGATACGCAGTATTTT. The chain links TRBV18 to TRBJ2-3; 9 bases line up with TRBD2. With V trimmed by 0 bases and J by 3 bases, 1 base remained unmatched. Germline CDR1 reads KGHSH; CDR2 reads LQKENI. This CDR3 spans 15 amino acids.

CDR3 coding DNA: TGTGCCAGCAGCTCCCCCCAGGGGAGGAACACTGAAGCTTTCTTT. Its translation is CASSSPQGRNTEAFF. The chain employs TRBV11-2 and TRBJ1-1, with TRBD1 as a possible D gene (6 bases). CDR1 and CDR2 (germline): SGHAT, FQNNGV. The length of the CDR3 is 15 residues. V lost 4 bases and J 1 base, leaving 13 bases between the germline ends.

This chain joins TRBV12-5 and TRBJ2-7; 7 bases are shared with TRBD1. V gave up 2 bases and J gave up 2 bases; unmatched junction bases: 12. The length of the CDR3 is 17 residues. Germline assignment: CDR1 LGHNT and CDR2 FRNRAP. The CDR3: CASGLFPMRQGAYEQYF. The CDR3 DNA reads as TGTGCTAGTGGTTTGTTCCCGATGCGACAGGGCGCCTACGAGCAGTACTTC. Variable domain in full (rest from reference TRBV12-5 and TRBJ2-7): DARVTQTPRHKVTEMGQEVTMRCQPILGHNTVFWYRQTMMQGLELLAYFRNRAPLDDSGMPKDRFSAEMPDATLATLKIQPSEPRDSAVYFCASGLFPMRQGAYEQYFGPGTRLTVT.

This chain connects TRBV21-1 to TRBJ1-5; the table calls TRBD1, which could not be checked here. TRBV21-1 is a documented pseudogene. The CDR3 is made up of 17 amino acids. This CDR3 reads CASSNRDRGQANQPQHF. The CDR3 DNA is TGTGCCAGCAGCAACCGGGACAGGGGACAGGCCAATCAGCCCCAGCATTTT.

The rearrangement links TRBV2 to TRBJ1-1, with TRBD1 identical over 12 bases. Per the germline V gene, CDR1 is SNHLY and CDR2 is FYNNEI. The CDR3 length is 15 residues. The ends lost 7 bases at V and 1 base at J; junction bases unmatched: 4. As DNA, the CDR3 is TGTGCCAGCACCGGGACAGGGGGCCCGAACACTGAAGCTTTCTTT. This sequence encodes CASTGTGGPNTEAFF.

The V gene is TRBV27, the J gene TRBJ2-7, with TRBD1 identical over 10 bases. Trimming removed 3 bases from V and 4 bases from J; junction bases left unmatched: 3. The germline CDR1 and CDR2 sequences are MNHEY and SMNVEV (reference sequence). The CDR3 extends over 14 amino acids. CDR3 in amino acids: CASSFGTGAYEQYF. The CDR3 region has the DNA TGTGCCAGCAGTTTTGGGACAGGGGCATACGAGCAGTACTTC.

V is TRBV3-1 (or the pseudogene TRBV3-2) and J is TRBJ1-5; 8 positions match TRBD1. Germline-derived CDR1 and CDR2 are LGHDT and YNNKEL (reference sequence). CDR3 size: 13 residues. Unmatched junction bases numbered 3, after V lost 2 bases and J lost 9 bases. The CDR3 spells CASSQTGQGPQHF. The CDR3 coding sequence is TGTGCCAGCAGCCAAACCGGACAGGGGCCCCAGCATTTT.

The chain has TRBV7-9 and TRBJ2-2, with TRBD1 as a possible D gene (5 bases). The CDR3 covers 14 residues. Germline loops: CDR1 SEHNR, CDR2 FQNEAQ (reference sequence). V was clipped by 5 bases and J by 5 bases, with 12 bases between them. This CDR3 is CASSTSKGTGELFF. The CDR3 DNA follows: TGTGCCAGCAGCACCTCGAAGGGGACCGGGGAGCTGTTTTTT.

The V and J genes are TRBV10-3 and TRBJ1-4; possible D gene TRBD1, 5 bases. V lost 0 bases and J lost 0, with 11 bases in between. Germline assignment: CDR1 ENHRY and CDR2 SYGVKD. CDR3 size: 17 residues. The CDR3 DNA sequence: TGTGCCATCAGTGAGTCTCAAAGGGGTGCAACTAATGAAAAACTGTTTTTT. It specifies CAISESQRGATNEKLFF.

The V call is TRBV5-4, the J call TRBJ2-7; 12 bases map to TRBD1. V shed 10 bases and J 3 bases; nucleotides not matched to a gene: 11. The CDR3 contains 15 residues. Germline CDR1 SGHNT, CDR2 YYREEE (reference sequence). This CDR3 is CAVWDRGLSNYEQYF. In DNA form, the CDR3 reads TGTGCCGTCTGGGACAGGGGGCTCTCAAACTACGAGCAGTACTTC.

This rearrangement joins TRBV6-4 to TRBJ1-1; 8 positions match TRBD1. The CDR3 runs 15 residues. Germline CDR1 is MRHNA and CDR2 is SNTAGT. The ends lost 6 bases at V and 0 bases at J; junction bases unmatched: 6. CDR3 DNA sequence: TGTGCCAGCAGCCCGACAGGGGCAATGAACACTGAAGCTTTCTTT. As protein: CASSPTGAMNTEAFF.

The gene calls are TRBV19 and TRBJ2-3; the match to TRBD1 covers 9 bases. The junction had 8 bases not matched to a gene; V was cut back by 4 bases and J by 3 bases. The CDR3 has 16 amino acids. Germline V gives CDR1 LNHDA, CDR2 SQIVND (reference sequence). The CDR3 spells CASSTYRGQGTDTQYF. CDR3 coding DNA: TGTGCCAGTAGTACCTACAGGGGGCAAGGGACAGATACGCAGTATTTT.

The chain recombines TRBV19 with TRBJ1-2; the D is unclear. There are 17 residues in the CDR3. In germline, CDR1 is LNHDA, CDR2 SQIVND (reference sequence). V was cut by 1 base and J by 4 bases, with 19 bases left in between. The chain's CDR3 is CASSIGVAGYLLYGYTF. CDR3 bases: TGTGCCAGTAGTATAGGTGTTGCGGGATACCTCCTCTATGGCTACACCTTC.

This clone was counted a single time. The chain couples TRBV6-5 to TRBJ1-1; possible D gene TRBD1, 6 bases. The CDR3 extends over 14 amino acids. Trimming shortened V by 4 bases and J by 3 bases, and 12 bases separated the two germline ends. In germline, CDR1 is MNHEY, CDR2 SVGAGI. Here the CDR3 DNA reads TGTGCCAGCAGTTTACAGGGTGGTGACACTGAAGCTTTCTTT. Translation gives CASSLQGGDTEAFF.

The chain is built from TRBV7-3 and TRBJ2-3; 8 bases agree with TRBD2. This CDR3 region has 15 residues. V was clipped by 1 base and J by 3 bases; unmatched bases: 3. The V gene's germline CDR1 is SGHTA and CDR2 FQGTGA. The CDR3 region has the DNA TGTGCCAGCAGCTTAAGTAGCGGGGTTACAGATACGCAGTATTTT. As protein: CASSLSSGVTDTQYF.